These 22 T cell receptor beta chains came from one sample sequenced in a study of cytomegalovirus exposure and HLA in healthy donors. The primer mix had 60 Vbeta and 13 Jbeta primers. The method was immunoSEQ multiplex PCR; TCRdb's version includes in-frame clones alone and lacks a portion of them. With tens of thousands of clones in the sample, the ten largest clones hold approximately 5.3%. Material for sequencing was PBMCs. These receptors all come from a man aged 25-40 years in good health and CMV-seropositive.

The V gene is TRBV4-1, the J gene TRBJ2-2; no definite D call. V was cut by 0 bases and J by 5 bases, with 10 bases left in between. Germline CDR1 and CDR2: MGHRA and YSYEKL. The CDR3 totals 15 residues. CDR3 DNA: TGCGCCAGCAGCCAAGAGTCTAGTCTTACCGGGGAGCTGTTTTTT. Translating gives CASSQESSLTGELFF.

V is TRBV19 and J is TRBJ2-5, with TRBD1 matching over 7 bases. The CDR3 spans 14 residues. From germline, CDR1 is LNHDA and CDR2 SQIVND (reference sequence). V shed 6 bases, J shed 2 bases, and the junction held 6 bases outside the gene matches. CDR3 sequence (DNA): TGTGCCAGTAGCCACGACAGGGAACAAGAGACCCAGTACTTC. This translates into CASSHDREQETQYF.

V usage is TRBV4-1 and J usage is TRBJ2-1; D might be TRBD2 (7 bases). Deletions cut 4 bases from V and 5 bases from J, with 18 bases between. CDR3 length equals 16 residues. The germline V gene encodes CDR1 MGHRA and CDR2 YSYEKL. CDR3 loop: CASSREGGAHDNEQFF. CDR3 DNA sequence: TGCGCCAGCAGCCGCGAGGGGGGGGCCCACGACAATGAGCAGTTCTTC.

This rearrangement joins TRBV15 to TRBJ2-2, with 11 bases that match TRBD1. Looked up from germline, CDR1 is LNHNV and CDR2 is YYDKDF (reference sequence). Germline trimming cut 0 bases from V and 5 bases from J; bases unmatched to any gene: 2. The CDR3 spans 16 residues. This CDR3 reads CATSREGQGGTGELFF. In nucleotides, the CDR3 is TGTGCCACCAGCAGAGAGGGACAGGGGGGAACCGGGGAGCTGTTTTTT.

On this clone itself: The junction and the germline gene differ at one end; a read error may be behind it. The chain combines TRBV7-9 with TRBJ1-1; 7 nucleotides match TRBD1. The germline V gene has CDR1 SEHNR and CDR2 FQNEAQ (reference sequence). This CDR3 is built from 15 residues. In DNA, the CDR3 is TGTGCCAGTAGCTCCCAGGGACAGTTGAACACTGAAGATTTCTTT. It is translated as CASSSQGQLNTEDFF.

The chain uses TRBV6-5 and TRBJ1-5; the D gene is possibly TRBD1 (5 bases). Germline V gene lookup returns CDR1 MNHEY and CDR2 SVGAGI. The CDR3 contains 13 residues. V was trimmed by 7 bases and J by 11 bases, leaving 18 bases between them. CDR3 DNA sequence: TGTGCCAGCACCCCTTTGGGGTCGGGGGCCCAGCATTTT. Translating it yields CASTPLGSGAQHF.

The gene calls are TRBV29-1 and TRBJ2-7, with a possible D match to TRBD1 (6 bases). Trimming cost V 4 bases and J 0 bases, with 10 bases left between them. Germline-derived CDR1 and CDR2 are SQVTM and ANQGSEA. This CDR3 region has 13 residues. In DNA, the CDR3 is TGCAGCGTTGGACAGGAGAGCTCCTACGAGCAGTACTTC. Translation: CSVGQESSYEQYF.

The chain links TRBV5-1 to TRBJ2-1; 9 nucleotides match TRBD1. The junction had 2 bases not matched to a gene; V was cut back by 0 bases and J by 10 bases. CDR1 SGHRS and CDR2 YFSETQ come from the germline V gene. This CDR3 region has 13 residues. DNA of the CDR3: TGCGCCAGCAGCTTGGGGACAGGGGAGGAGCAGTTCTTC. Translation gives CASSLGTGEEQFF. The whole variable domain, remainder taken from reference TRBV5-1 and TRBJ2-1, is KAGVTQTPRYLIKTRGQQVTLSCSPISGHRSVSWYQQTPGQGLQFLFEYFSETQRNKGNFPGRFSGRQFSNSRSEMNVSTLELGDSALYLCASSLGTGEEQFFGPGTRLTVL.

The rearrangement uses TRBV30 and TRBJ1-2; D is uncertain. From germline, CDR1 is GTSNPN and CDR2 SVGIG (reference sequence). Trimming cost V 2 bases and J 8 bases, with 15 bases left between them. The CDR3 runs 13 residues. The CDR3 coding sequence is TGTGCCTGGAGTTTCGGCGGAGCCAGCGGCTACACCTTC. It is translated as CAWSFGGASGYTF.

The chain combines TRBV6-5 with TRBJ2-1, with a tentative D call TRBD2 (6 bases). The CDR3 loop spans 15 amino acids. Trimming pared 1 base from V and 8 bases from J, leaving 15 bases between. CDR1 MNHEY and CDR2 SVGAGI come from the germline V gene. DNA of the CDR3: TGTGCCAGCAGTTACTTATCTTCGGGGGAAGATGAGCAGTTCTTC. This codes for CASSYLSSGEDEQFF.

This chain connects TRBV2 to TRBJ1-2; 9 bases are a match to TRBD1. The CDR3 totals 14 residues. J lost 4 bases, V lost 6 bases, and 6 bases had no gene match. Germline values: CDR1 SNHLY, CDR2 FYNNEI. Here the CDR3 DNA reads TGTGCCAGCAGCGGAGACAGGGGGGGCTATGGCTACACCTTC. This encodes CASSGDRGGYGYTF.

The V and J genes are TRBV7-9 and TRBJ2-2, with D maybe TRBD2 (5 bases). V lost 1 base, J lost 6 bases, and 9 bases lay in between. CDR3 length: 14 residues. The germline V gene encodes CDR1 SEHNR and CDR2 FQNEAQ (reference sequence). The CDR3 sequence is CASSLGLAAGELFF. The CDR3 coding sequence is TGTGCCAGCAGCTTAGGGCTAGCTGCCGGGGAGCTGTTTTTT.

The rearrangement links TRBV2 to TRBJ2-3; 9 bases line up with TRBD2. The CDR3 loop spans 14 amino acids. The V and J ends lost 6 bases and 1 base, in that order; junction bases with no gene match: 2. Germline CDR1 reads SNHLY; CDR2 reads FYNNEI. The CDR3 here is CASRERGGTDTQYF. In DNA form, the CDR3 reads TGTGCCAGCAGGGAGCGGGGGGGCACAGATACGCAGTATTTT. The variable domain in full, completed from reference TRBV2 and TRBJ2-3, reads EPEVTQTPSHQVTQMGQEVILRCVPISNHLYFYWYRQILGQKVEFLVSFYNNEISEKSEIFDDQFSVERPDGSNFTLKIRSTKLEDSAMYFCASRERGGTDTQYFGPGTRLTVL.

The J gene is TRBJ1-4, the V gene TRBV6-1, with D possibly matching TRBD1 (6 bases). V was pared by 6 bases and J by 8 bases, with 10 bases between. The CDR3 is 12 residues long. Looked up from germline, CDR1 is MNHNS and CDR2 is SASEGT. The DNA for the CDR3 is TGTGCCAGCAGCAACAGGGACGAAAAACTGTTTTTT. Translating it yields CASSNRDEKLFF.

The V and J genes are TRBV10-3 and TRBJ2-5; 8 nucleotides agree with TRBD2. Germline V gene lookup returns CDR1 ENHRY and CDR2 SYGVKD. Trimming at V came to 2 bases and at J to 6 bases, leaving 5 bases not matched to a gene. This CDR3 contains 14 residues. The CDR3 here is CAISEHGGGQTQYF. CDR3 sequence (DNA): TGTGCCATCAGTGAGCACGGGGGGGGACAGACCCAGTACTTC.

The chain links TRBV6-4 to TRBJ1-1, with D possibly being TRBD1 (6 bases). Trimming shortened V by 6 bases and J by 1 base, and 9 bases separated the two germline ends. This CDR3 spans 13 amino acids. CDR1 MRHNA and CDR2 SNTAGT come from the germline V gene. Here the CDR3 reads CASSQQGNTEAFF. CDR3 nucleotides: TGTGCCAGCAGCCAACAGGGGAACACTGAAGCTTTCTTT.

The CDR3 bases are TGTGCCATCAGTGAGGGACAGCAAGAGACCCAGTACTTC. Its translation: CAISEGQQETQYF. V and J are TRBV10-3 and TRBJ2-5; D might be TRBD1 (6 bases). Germline V gives CDR1 ENHRY, CDR2 SYGVKD. The CDR3 consists of 13 residues. V was trimmed by 2 bases and J by 2 bases, leaving 6 bases between them.

This chain connects TRBV9 to TRBJ1-4; 8 bases fit TRBD1. Germline assignment: CDR1 SGDLS and CDR2 YYNGEE. This CDR3 region has 14 residues. V was clipped by 0 bases and J by 8 bases; unmatched bases: 3. The chain's CDR3 is CASSVGQGTEKLFF. The CDR3, as DNA: TGTGCCAGCAGCGTAGGACAGGGGACCGAAAAACTGTTTTTT.

The rearrangement joins TRBV19 to TRBJ2-3; no clear D gene. There are 13 residues in the CDR3. CDR1 and CDR2 (germline): LNHDA, SQIVND (reference sequence). V was cut by 5 bases and J by 3 bases, with 9 bases left in between. The CDR3 loop is CASSGLQTDTQYF. CDR3 nucleotide sequence: TGTGCCAGTAGTGGCCTACAGACAGATACGCAGTATTTT.

V is TRBV7-9 and J is TRBJ2-5, with a tentative D call TRBD2 (6 bases). The V end was cut by 6 bases, the J end by 2 bases, with 13 bases between. Germline V gives CDR1 SEHNR, CDR2 FQNEAQ (reference sequence). The CDR3 length is 14 residues. The CDR3 bases are TGTGCCAGCAGGAATCCGGGACTGCAAGAGACCCAGTACTTC. Its translation: CASRNPGLQETQYF.

The rearrangement uses TRBV5-8 and TRBJ2-4; D possibly corresponds to TRBD2 (5 bases). This CDR3 contains 17 residues. The germline gives CDR1 SGHTS, CDR2 YDEGEE. The V and J ends lost 0 bases and 1 base respectively, with 14 bases between them. CDR3 residues: CASSLDLGGPAKNIQYF. In DNA, the CDR3 is TGTGCCAGCAGCTTGGACCTAGGAGGTCCGGCCAAAAACATTCAGTACTTC.

The chain recombines TRBV18 with TRBJ1-5; perhaps TRBD1 as D (6 bases). Trimming pared 3 bases from V and 3 bases from J, leaving 9 bases between. This CDR3 region has 14 residues. Germline lookup yields CDR1 KGHSH and CDR2 LQKENI. CDR3: CASSPTGLNQPQHF. The CDR3 bases are TGTGCCAGCTCACCGACAGGACTCAATCAGCCCCAGCATTTT.